This T cell receptor beta chain comes out of a study of blood T cell repertoires in COVID-19. In the study overall: COVID-19 samples, acute and convalescent, were from the United States, Italy and Spain. T cells, B-cell-depleted T cells, or PBMCs provided the cDNA or gDNA that served as material.

The trim removed 4 bases at V and 10 bases at J, leaving 19 bases unmatched. The CDR3 is 16 residues long. Germline CDR1 reads KGHSH; CDR2 reads LQKENI. Some clones are missing from TCRdb's copy, which holds only in-frame ones; the method was immunoSEQ multiplex PCR. The repertoire holds about 88,000 clones, about 92% seen once, with 6.5% to 8% in the top ten. Seattle researchers signed up patients amid active infection and tracked them longitudinally. The J gene is TRBJ2-7, the V gene TRBV18; 7 bases fit TRBD1. The sequenced sample was peripheral blood. The receptor's source is a man aged 18 to 30 with COVID-19, enrolled during active disease. CDR3 DNA: TGTGCCAGCTCACAGGACGGACAGGTGGCTCGATCTTCCCAGTACTTC. Translation gives CASSQDGQVARSSQYF.